A selection of T cell receptor beta chains follows, all from one sample in a study of blood T cell repertoires in COVID-19. TCRdb's table, derived via immunoSEQ multiplex PCR, lists solely in-frame clones and lacks some. The sample records some 130,000 clones, 81% being singletons. The sample taken for sequencing was peripheral blood. These receptors were taken from a woman aged 55-75 years with active or convalescent COVID-19. The CDR3 runs from the conserved cysteine through the conserved F or W. The D gene is left open where the match is weak. The listing skips clone size in some rows; elsewhere it reads once, few, many or a size class.

cdr3_nt cdr3_aa clone_size d_call j_call v_call
TGTGCCAGCAGTCTCCAGGGTACCTATGGCTACACCTTC CASSLQGTYGYTF few NA TRBJ1-2 TRBV12-3/TRBV12-4
TGTGCCAGCAGACGGGACAGGGTGAACACTGAAGCTTTCTTT CASRRDRVNTEAFF NA TRBD1 TRBJ1-1 TRBV28
TGTGCCAGCAGTTCGACCCTTCAGGCTGAAGCTTTCTTT CASSSTLQAEAFF NA NA TRBJ1-1 TRBV27
TGTGCCCGTGGACAGGGGGTTAGCGGGCATGGCTACACCTTC CARGQGVSGHGYTF once TRBD1 TRBJ1-2 TRBV30
TGTGCCAGCAGGCGCCCCAAGGAGACCCAGTACTTC CASRRPKETQYF NA NA TRBJ2-5 TRBV12-3/TRBV12-4
TGTGCCAGCAGTTCCTGGGACAGGGCGAGGGCTTTCTTT CASSSWDRARAFF NA TRBD1 TRBJ1-1 TRBV27
TGTGCCAGCAGACCCCCCGGGACTGGCTCCTACGAGCAGTACTTC CASRPPGTGSYEQYF NA NA TRBJ2-7 TRBV6-5
TGTGCCAGCAGTTTAGGGGACAGGGTTCAAGAGACCCAGTACTTC CASSLGDRVQETQYF NA TRBD1 TRBJ2-5 TRBV28
TGTGCCAGCCGGGTACCGGGGGGGGGCACAGATACGCAGTATTTT CASRVPGGGTDTQYF once TRBD2 TRBJ2-3 TRBV6-6
TGTGCCAGCAGCAGCTCGGGACAGGGTTACAATGAGCAGTTCTTC CASSSSGQGYNEQFF NA TRBD1 TRBJ2-1 TRBV11-2
TGTGCCAGCAGCTTAGGCGGGCAAGACATTCAGTACTTC CASSLGGQDIQYF NA NA TRBJ2-4 TRBV7-2
TGCAGCGTTACGAGTGATTATAGCACAGATACGCAGTATTTT CSVTSDYSTDTQYF NA NA TRBJ2-3 TRBV29-1
TGTGCCAGCAGCGGTTCTAGCGGGAGATCCCCCGATACGCAGTATTTT CASSGSSGRSPDTQYF few TRBD2 TRBJ2-3 TRBV7-2
TGCGCCAGCAGCTTGGATGGGGCAGGGGCCGGGGAGCTGTTTTTT CASSLDGAGAGELFF NA NA TRBJ2-2 TRBV5-1
TGTGCCAGCAGCTTAGTTGGGGGCTTCAACACCGGGGAGCTGTTTTTT CASSLVGGFNTGELFF NA NA TRBJ2-2 TRBV7-2
TGTGCCAGCAGCCAAGAACTAAGCGGGGAGCTGTTTTTT CASSQELSGELFF NA NA TRBJ2-2 TRBV14
TGTGCCAGCAGTTACTCGATAGGGACTATTTGGTACACCTTC CASSYSIGTIWYTF NA NA TRBJ1-2 TRBV6-6
TGTGCCAGCAGCTACACCTTCTCCCCCCGGGGGGCGGGCGGGGAGCTGTTTTTT CASSYTFSPRGAGGELFF NA NA TRBJ2-2 TRBV5-5
TGTGCCAGCAGCGAGGGCCAGGGGTCTAATGAAAAACTGTTTTTT CASSEGQGSNEKLFF NA NA TRBJ1-4 TRBV9
TGTGCCTGGAGCCTGCGAGGGCCCCTCTCCTACGAGCAGTACTTC CAWSLRGPLSYEQYF few NA TRBJ2-7 TRBV30
TGTGCCTCAAGAGGGGGGGAGAGGGGCTACACCTTC CASRGGERGYTF NA NA TRBJ1-2 TRBV19
TGCGCCAGCAGCTTGGAGGTGGCAGGGGGCCTCACAGATACGCAGTATTTT CASSLEVAGGLTDTQYF NA TRBD1 TRBJ2-3 TRBV5-1
TGTGCCAGTAAGTCCACAGGTCCCTACAATGAGCAGTTCTTC CASKSTGPYNEQFF few NA TRBJ2-1 TRBV19
TGTGCCAGCAGCCAAGGGACAGGGGTCCAGTACGAGCAGTACTTC CASSQGTGVQYEQYF NA TRBD1 TRBJ2-7 TRBV7-2
TGTGCCAGCAGCAAGGGGCCTGGCGGCTCAAGGAATGAGCAGTTCTTC CASSKGPGGSRNEQFF NA NA TRBJ2-1 TRBV7-2
TGCGCCAGCAGGTCTGTCGAGAGTTCCTATGGCTACACCTTC CASRSVESSYGYTF NA NA TRBJ1-2 TRBV5-1
TGTGCCAGTAGTATTGAAGGACAGCCAGCCCGTATCTCCTATGGCTACACCTTC CASSIEGQPARISYGYTF NA NA TRBJ1-2 TRBV19
TGTGCCAGCAGTTTTGTGGGACAGAGCTTCTCTGGGGCCAACGTCCTGACTTTC CASSFVGQSFSGANVLTF NA TRBD1 TRBJ2-6 TRBV28
TGTGCCAGCAGGGGAGGATCGAACACCGGGGAGCTGTTTTTT CASRGGSNTGELFF NA NA TRBJ2-2 TRBV2
TGTGCCAGCAGCTGGACTAGGGGCAATCAGCCCCAGCATTTT CASSWTRGNQPQHF NA NA TRBJ1-5 TRBV2
TGTGCCAGCACTATCTTTTCCTATAGCAATCAGCCCCAGCATTTT CASTIFSYSNQPQHF few NA TRBJ1-5 TRBV6-5
TGTGCCAGCAGCTTAGCAGCGGGAGGGCACTACGAGCAGTACTTC CASSLAAGGHYEQYF once TRBD2 TRBJ2-7 TRBV11-3
TGTGCCAGCAGCGTTCTAGAGTTAGAGACCCAGTACTTC CASSVLELETQYF NA NA TRBJ2-5 TRBV6-6
TGCGCCAGCAGCCAAGAAGGGACAGGGGCCGGGGAGCTGTTTTTT CASSQEGTGAGELFF few TRBD1 TRBJ2-2 TRBV4-1
TGTGCCAGCAGTCAAGGACAGGGAATCCGTGGCTACACCTTC CASSQGQGIRGYTF NA TRBD1 TRBJ1-2 TRBV2
TGTGCCAGCTCACCCTCTGGCGGTAATCAGCCCCAGCATTTT CASSPSGGNQPQHF few NA TRBJ1-5 TRBV18
TGTGCCAGCAGCCAACTCGCGGGGGGCCACACAGATACGCAGTATTTT CASSQLAGGHTDTQYF NA TRBD2 TRBJ2-3 TRBV3-1/TRBV3-2
TGTGCCATCAGTGACAGGGCGACCGGGGAGCTGTTTTTT CAISDRATGELFF once NA TRBJ2-2 TRBV10-3
TGCGCCAGCAGCTTGCCGAGTCAAGAGACCCAGTACTTC CASSLPSQETQYF NA NA TRBJ2-5 TRBV5-1
TGTGCCACTCGACAGCTGAACACTGAAGCTTTCTTT CATRQLNTEAFF NA NA TRBJ1-1 TRBV21-1